These 29 T cell receptor beta chains share one sample of origin, sequenced in a study of control samples from healthy donors and cancer patients. Only in-frame clones appear in the TCRdb table, and some are missing; sequencing was by immunoSEQ multiplex PCR. This repertoire shows roughly 86,000 clones, roughly nine tenths found once; its top ten account for less than 4.5%. The specimen was blood. Source of these receptors: a woman younger than 35 in good health.

This clone was counted once. This sample includes further DNA sequences coding for the same CDR3. This rearrangement joins TRBV9 to TRBJ2-7, with 9 bases fitting TRBD2. The length of the CDR3 is 14 residues. The V gene's germline CDR1 is SGDLS and CDR2 YYNGEE. J lost 2 bases, V lost 0 bases, and 0 bases had no gene match. The CDR3 nucleotides are TGTGCCAGCAGCGTAGGCGGGGGGGCCTACGAGCAGTACTTC. This sequence encodes CASSVGGGAYEQYF.

This chain links TRBV5-1 with TRBJ1-1; possibly TRBD1 for D (6 bases). The ends were cut back, 5 bases at V and 3 bases at J, with 14 bases in the middle. The CDR3 runs 14 residues. In germline, CDR1 is SGHRS, CDR2 YFSETQ. In DNA form, the CDR3 reads TGCGCCAGCAGTTCTGGACAGTCCCACACTGAAGCTTTCTTT. It specifies CASSSGQSHTEAFF.

This chain connects TRBV9 to TRBJ2-7, with D possibly being TRBD2 (6 bases). The CDR3 runs 14 residues. Trimming removed 3 bases at V and 5 bases at J, with 15 bases between. The germline V gene has CDR1 SGDLS and CDR2 YYNGEE. DNA of the CDR3: TGTGCCAGCAGCGCAGCGACTAGTTCAGACGAGCAGTACTTC. Translation gives CASSAATSSDEQYF.

J is TRBJ1-1 and V is TRBV6-5; 7 nucleotides line up with TRBD1. The CDR3 spans 13 residues. Germline CDR1 is MNHEY and CDR2 is SVGAGI. Germline trimming cut 8 bases from V and 1 base from J; bases unmatched to any gene: 4. CDR3 in DNA: TGTGCCAGCCTGGGACAGCCGAACACTGAAGCTTTCTTT. Its translation: CASLGQPNTEAFF.

The chain joins TRBV3-1 (or the pseudogene TRBV3-2) to TRBJ2-7; D uncertain. CDR1 LGHDT and CDR2 YNNKEL come from the germline V gene (reference sequence). Trimming shortened V by 0 bases and J by 2 bases, and 8 bases separated the two germline ends. This CDR3 is built from 14 residues. CDR3 coding DNA: TGTGCCAGCAGCCAAGATGGTTTGCCCTACGAGCAGTACTTC. As protein: CASSQDGLPYEQYF.

The chain carries TRBV13 and TRBJ1-2; D not certain. The CDR3 totals 14 residues. From germline, CDR1 is PRHDT and CDR2 FYEKMQ (reference sequence). Trimming took 4 bases from V and 6 from J, leaving 15 bases between them. The CDR3 DNA follows: TGTGCCAGCAGCTCCCAAGTTCCTGGACATGGCTACACCTTC. It yields the protein CASSSQVPGHGYTF.

The chain is built from TRBV29-1 and TRBJ2-5, with D uncertain. V was pared by 5 bases and J by 2 bases, with 15 bases between. CDR1 and CDR2 from the germline V gene are SQVTM and ANQGSEA. CDR3 size: 14 residues. This CDR3 is CSVPWADSQETQYF. Here the CDR3 DNA reads TGCAGCGTTCCCTGGGCCGACTCGCAAGAGACCCAGTACTTC.

CDR3 region: CASSLGGGGRNEQYF. The CDR3 DNA reads TGTGCCAGCAGCTTAGGGGGAGGGGGGCGCAACGAGCAGTACTTC. The J gene is TRBJ2-7, the V gene TRBV11-2; a weak D match, TRBD2 (7 bases). Germline values: CDR1 SGHAT, CDR2 FQNNGV. Trimming removed 1 base at V and 5 bases at J, with 15 bases between. The CDR3 has 15 residues.

The rearrangement uses TRBV7-9 and TRBJ1-1, with a tentative D call TRBD1 (5 bases). The length of the CDR3 is 14 residues. Germline V gene sequence: CDR1 SEHNR, CDR2 FQNEAQ (reference sequence). V lost 2 bases and J 1 base, leaving 8 bases between the germline ends. The DNA of the CDR3 is TGTGCCAGCAGCTTATTGGGGGGGAACACTGAAGCTTTCTTT. This encodes CASSLLGGNTEAFF.

This sequence joins TRBV7-2 and TRBJ1-1; TRBD1 aligns across 11 bases. V gave up 10 bases and J gave up 5 bases; unmatched junction bases: 9. The germline V gene encodes CDR1 SGHTA and CDR2 FQGNSA. The CDR3 loop spans 14 amino acids. This chain's CDR3 is CATTGQGGHTEAFF. The DNA for the CDR3 is TGTGCCACCACGGGACAGGGGGGGCATACTGAAGCTTTCTTT. The whole variable domain, remainder taken from reference TRBV7-2 and TRBJ1-1, is GAGVSQSPSNKVTEKGKDVELRCDPISGHTALYWYRQSLGQGLEFLIYFQGNSAPDKSGLPSDRFSAERTGGSVSTLTIQRTQQEDSAVYLCATTGQGGHTEAFFGQGTRLTVV.

The chain carries TRBV6-1 and TRBJ1-5; TRBD1 might be the D (6 bases). The germline V gene encodes CDR1 MNHNS and CDR2 SASEGT. V was shortened by 3 bases and J by 0 bases, with 9 bases between the two germline ends. The CDR3 has 15 amino acids. DNA of the CDR3: TGTGCCAGCAGTGAGACAGGTCATAGCAATCAGCCCCAGCATTTT. Its translation: CASSETGHSNQPQHF.

The chain links TRBV13 to TRBJ2-7; D is unresolved. The germline V gene has CDR1 PRHDT and CDR2 FYEKMQ (reference sequence). V was pared by 4 bases and J by 5 bases, with 9 bases between. This CDR3 spans 12 amino acids. CDR3 nucleotide sequence: TGTGCCAGCAGCTCAAGAAGGGACGAGCAGTACTTC. Translated, it gives CASSSRRDEQYF.

This chain joins TRBV27 and TRBJ2-7; D might be TRBD1 (8 bases). Germline values: CDR1 MNHEY, CDR2 SMNVEV (reference sequence). The CDR3 runs to 15 residues. Trimming pared 2 bases from V and 6 bases from J, leaving 17 bases between. CDR3 DNA sequence: TGTGCCAGCAGTTTAACAGGGGGAGGGTTCGCCGAGCAGTACTTC. This encodes CASSLTGGGFAEQYF.

The chain uses TRBV20-1 and TRBJ1-1; no reliable D call. Trimming left V 8 bases short and J 3 bases short, with 7 bases between. The CDR3 has 10 amino acids. The germline V gene encodes CDR1 DFQATT and CDR2 SNEGSKA (reference sequence). The CDR3 reads CSTEDTEAFF. The DNA for the CDR3 is TGCAGTACGGAGGACACTGAAGCTTTCTTT.

This chain connects TRBV18 to TRBJ2-4; 10 nucleotides align to TRBD1. This CDR3 contains 16 residues. CDR1 and CDR2 (germline): KGHSH, LQKENI. J gave up 0 bases and V 2 bases, and 1 base lay outside the gene matches. The CDR3 region is CASSPGTGVAKNIQYF. The CDR3 DNA sequence: TGTGCCAGCTCACCAGGGACAGGGGTAGCCAAAAACATTCAGTACTTC.

J is TRBJ1-2 and V is TRBV2; 7 bases match TRBD1. Germline trimming cut 8 bases from V and 3 bases from J; bases unmatched to any gene: 6. The CDR3 length is 13 residues. The germline gives CDR1 SNHLY, CDR2 FYNNEI. The CDR3 reads CASGGGQDYGYTF. In DNA form, the CDR3 reads TGTGCCAGCGGCGGAGGACAGGACTATGGCTACACCTTC.

This chain connects TRBV3-1 (or the pseudogene TRBV3-2) to TRBJ2-7; D ambiguous. CDR3 size: 11 residues. V lost 8 bases and J 6 bases, leaving 11 bases between the germline ends. Germline CDR1 and CDR2: LGHDT and YNNKEL (reference sequence). The CDR3 loop is CASRSPSEQYF. CDR3 nucleotide sequence: TGTGCCAGCCGCTCGCCTTCCGAGCAGTACTTC.

This chain links TRBV9 with TRBJ1-4, with TRBD1 identical over 9 bases. The V gene's germline CDR1 is SGDLS and CDR2 YYNGEE. With 4 bases clipped from V and 6 bases from J, the junction kept 13 bases outside the gene matches. The CDR3 is 17 residues long. CDR3: CASSPLGRTGVDEKLFF. DNA of the CDR3: TGTGCCAGCAGCCCATTGGGGAGGACAGGGGTCGATGAAAAACTGTTTTTT.

V usage is TRBV7-9 and J usage is TRBJ2-7, with D tentatively TRBD1 (7 bases). Germline V gene lookup returns CDR1 SEHNR and CDR2 FQNEAQ (reference sequence). Trimming took 2 bases from V and 2 from J, leaving 10 bases between them. The CDR3 runs to 14 residues. The CDR3 loop reads CASSLQGGPYEQYF. CDR3 coding DNA: TGTGCCAGCAGCTTACAGGGGGGCCCCTACGAGCAGTACTTC.

The J gene is TRBJ1-1, the V gene TRBV7-2, with 7 bases identical to TRBD1. With V trimmed by 5 bases and J by 3 bases, 18 bases remained unmatched. The CDR3 has 18 amino acids. Germline CDR1 is SGHTA and CDR2 is FQGNSA. The CDR3 sequence is CASSPAYNLDRYYTEAFF. For the CDR3, the DNA is TGTGCCAGCAGCCCTGCCTATAACTTGGACAGGTATTACACTGAAGCTTTCTTT.

The chain has TRBV10-1 and TRBJ1-6; 8 bases are a match to TRBD1. CDR1 is WNHNN, CDR2 SYGVQD, per germline (reference sequence). Trimming at V came to 1 base and at J to 6 bases, leaving 5 bases not matched to a gene. The CDR3 sequence is 16 residues long. This CDR3 reads CASSEFRGQGNSPLHF. As DNA, the CDR3 is TGCGCCAGCAGTGAGTTTCGAGGACAGGGTAATTCACCCCTCCACTTT.

The chain recombines TRBV5-8 with TRBJ1-2; the match to TRBD1 covers 10 bases. CDR1 and CDR2 from the germline V gene are SGHTS and YDEGEE. V dropped 3 bases and J dropped 4; count of bases not matched to a gene: 3. The CDR3 contains 14 residues. CDR3 in DNA: TGTGCCAGCAGCTCCTGGACAGGGGGCTATGGCTACACCTTC. It yields the protein CASSSWTGGYGYTF.

Here the CDR3 DNA reads TGTGCCACCAGCAGGACAGGGGGCATCGAGACCCAGTACTTC. Translation gives CATSRTGGIETQYF. V gene TRBV15 combines with J gene TRBJ2-5; 10 nucleotides align to TRBD1. Looked up from germline, CDR1 is LNHNV and CDR2 is YYDKDF (reference sequence). The CDR3 covers 14 residues. V shed 3 bases, J shed 5 bases, and the junction held 3 bases outside the gene matches.

This chain joins TRBV2 and TRBJ2-1, with 7 bases identical to TRBD1. V was pared by 4 bases and J by 7 bases, with 7 bases of the junction left unmatched. Germline assignment: CDR1 SNHLY and CDR2 FYNNEI. The CDR3 totals 14 residues. For the CDR3, the DNA is TGTGCCAGCAGTGTCGACAGGGTAACAAATGAGCAGTTCTTC. This sequence encodes CASSVDRVTNEQFF.

This clone showed up just once. The CDR3 coding sequence is TGCGCCAGCAGCTTGGGGCATATTGGTTGGCCCGGGGAGCTGTTTTTT. Its translation: CASSLGHIGWPGELFF. The V gene is TRBV5-1, the J gene TRBJ2-2; D remains unclear. Between the trimmed V and J ends, which lost 0 bases and 6 bases, there was a span of 15 bases. The CDR3 runs to 16 residues. CDR1 is SGHRS and CDR2 is YFSETQ in the germline V gene.

This chain uses TRBV19 with TRBJ1-1; unclear D gene. Germline-derived CDR1 and CDR2 are LNHDA and SQIVND (reference sequence). The CDR3 length is 13 residues. Trimming left V 9 bases short and J 2 bases short, with 13 bases between. CDR3 sequence (DNA): TGTGCCAGCTCCCGCCAGCATAACACTGAAGCTTTCTTT. Residues: CASSRQHNTEAFF.

The chain employs TRBV11-1 and TRBJ2-2, with TRBD1 matching over 7 bases. This CDR3 is built from 13 residues. Germline CDR1 SGHAT, CDR2 FQDESV (reference sequence). The V segment lost 8 bases and the J segment 4 bases; nucleotides outside the gene matches: 4. The CDR3 sequence: CASRDRSTGELFF. Here the CDR3 DNA reads TGTGCCAGCCGGGACAGATCCACCGGGGAGCTGTTTTTT.

The V and J genes are TRBV9 and TRBJ1-3; tentatively, D is TRBD1 (5 bases). V was shortened by 1 base and J by 2 bases, with 13 bases between the two germline ends. Looked up from germline, CDR1 is SGDLS and CDR2 is YYNGEE. The CDR3 is 16 amino acids. CDR3 amino acids: CASSVNWGEAGNTIYF. The CDR3 DNA sequence: TGTGCCAGCAGCGTAAATTGGGGGGAGGCTGGAAACACCATATATTTT. The full variable domain, rest sourced from reference TRBV9 and TRBJ1-3, is DSGVTQTPKHLITATGQRVTLRCSPRSGDLSVYWYQQSLDQGLQFLIQYYNGEERAKGNILERFSAQQFPDLHSELNLSSLELGDSALYFCASSVNWGEAGNTIYFGEGSWLTVV.

V is TRBV28 and J is TRBJ1-1; D not certain. Germline V gene data show CDR1 as MDHEN and CDR2 as SYDVKM. CDR3 size: 14 residues. V was trimmed by 7 bases and J by 1 base, leaving 13 bases between them. CDR3 nucleotide sequence: TGTGCCAGCATCCCTATTGCAGAGAACACTGAAGCTTTCTTT. Translation gives CASIPIAENTEAFF.